Detailed here is one TCR beta chain. Using immunoSEQ multiplex PCR, the repertoire was profiled, and TCRdb retains in-frame clones only, with some absent. This table holds approximately 46,000 clones, more than 70% found once. The sample is drawn from a study of blood T cell repertoires in COVID-19. About the research overall: Whether acute or convalescent, the COVID-19 samples came from the United States, Italy and Spain. Sample material is recorded as cDNA or gDNA derived from T cells, B-cell-depleted T cells, or PBMCs.

CDR1 and CDR2 (germline): MNHEY, SVGAGI. The CDR3 loop spans 13 amino acids. Trimming shortened V by 7 bases and J by 4 bases, and 12 bases separated the two germline ends. V is TRBV6-5 and J is TRBJ2-3; possibly TRBD1 for D (6 bases). The clonotype comes from a woman aged 65 to 85 with acute or convalescent COVID-19. The source material was peripheral blood. CDR3 coding DNA: TGTGCCAGCACAGGGGAAATATCAGATACGCAGTATTTT. Its protein is CASTGEISDTQYF.